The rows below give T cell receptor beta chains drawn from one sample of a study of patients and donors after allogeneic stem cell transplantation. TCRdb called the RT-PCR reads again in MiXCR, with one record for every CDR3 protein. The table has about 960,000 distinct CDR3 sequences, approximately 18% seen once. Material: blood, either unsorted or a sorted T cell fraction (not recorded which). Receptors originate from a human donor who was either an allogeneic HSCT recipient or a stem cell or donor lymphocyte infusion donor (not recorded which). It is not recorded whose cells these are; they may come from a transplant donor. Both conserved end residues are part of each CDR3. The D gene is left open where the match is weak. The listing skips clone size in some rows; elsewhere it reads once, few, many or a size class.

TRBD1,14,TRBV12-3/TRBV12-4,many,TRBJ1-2,CASSTVNRGRGYTF,TGTGCCAGCAGCACCGTGAACAGGGGAAGAGGCTACACCTTC
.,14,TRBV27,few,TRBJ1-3,CASSSRRVGDTIYF,TGTGCCAGCAGTAGTCGACGGGTAGGCGACACCATATATTTT
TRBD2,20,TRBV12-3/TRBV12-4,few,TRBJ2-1,CASSLPGTSGGYSSYNEQFF,TGTGCCAGCAGTTTACCCGGGACTAGCGGGGGTTACAGCTCCTACAATGAGCAGTTCTTC
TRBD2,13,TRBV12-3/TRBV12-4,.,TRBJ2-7,CASTEAGGSEQYF,TGTGCCAGCACGGAAGCGGGGGGTTCCGAGCAGTACTTC
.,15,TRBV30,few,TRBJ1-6,CAWSPDGSYNSPLHF,TGTGCCTGGAGCCCGGACGGGTCCTATAATTCACCCCTCCACTTT
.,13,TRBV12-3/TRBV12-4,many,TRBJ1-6,CASTRGSNSPLHF,TGTGCCAGCACCCGGGGAAGTAATTCACCCCTCCACTTT
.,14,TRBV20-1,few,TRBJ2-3,CSAPSPGALDTQYF,TGCAGTGCTCCCAGCCCGGGTGCGTTGGATACGCAGTATTTT
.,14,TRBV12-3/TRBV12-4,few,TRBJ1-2,CASSFGPYNYGYTF,TGTGCCAGCAGTTTCGGACCGTATAACTATGGCTACACCTTC
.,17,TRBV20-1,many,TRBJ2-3,CSARVFIRSRSTDTQYF,TGCAGTGCTAGAGTTTTTATTCGCTCGCGGAGCACAGATACGCAGTATTTT
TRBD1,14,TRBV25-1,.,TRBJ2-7,CASSDRGRTYEQYF,TGTGCCAGCAGCGACAGGGGTCGCACCTACGAGCAGTACTTC
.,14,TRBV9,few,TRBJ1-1,CASSPEIEGAEAFF,TGTGCCAGCAGCCCAGAAATCGAGGGGGCTGAAGCTTTCTTT
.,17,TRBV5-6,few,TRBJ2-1,CASSLAARRAIGNEQFF,TGTGCCAGCAGCTTGGCGGCGAGGAGGGCCATCGGCAATGAGCAGTTCTTC
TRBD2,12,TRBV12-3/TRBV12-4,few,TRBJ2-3,CASGDYTDTQYF,TGTGCCAGCGGGGACTACACAGATACGCAGTATTTT
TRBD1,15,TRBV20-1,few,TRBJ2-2,CSAREGQGGAGELFF,TGCAGTGCTAGAGAAGGACAGGGAGGCGCCGGGGAGCTGTTTTTT
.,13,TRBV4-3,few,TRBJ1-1,CASSQGRGAEAFF,TGCGCCAGCAGCCAGGGGCGGGGGGCCGAAGCTTTCTTT
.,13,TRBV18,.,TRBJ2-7,CASRSEGSYEQYF,TGTGCCAGCCGCTCGGAGGGGTCCTACGAGCAGTACTTC
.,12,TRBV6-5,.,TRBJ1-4,CASAQGAEKLFF,TGTGCCAGCGCGCAGGGCGCGGAAAAACTGTTTTTT
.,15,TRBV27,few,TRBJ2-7,CASSPNPAGTYEQYF,TGTGCCAGCAGTCCGAACCCTGCGGGGACCTACGAGCAGTACTTC
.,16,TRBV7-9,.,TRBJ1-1,CASSLASGSMNTEAFF,TGTGCCAGCAGCTTAGCGTCAGGGTCGATGAACACTGAAGCTTTCTTT
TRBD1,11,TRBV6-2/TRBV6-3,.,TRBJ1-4,CASGRQGQLFF,TGTGCCAGCGGCCGACAGGGGCAACTGTTTTTT
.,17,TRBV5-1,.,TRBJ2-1,CASSSRPLPRAGDEQFF,TGCGCCAGCAGCTCGCGACCCCTTCCGAGGGCCGGGGATGAGCAGTTCTTC
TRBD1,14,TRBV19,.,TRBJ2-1,CASSTRQGNGEQFF,TGTGCCAGTAGTACCCGACAGGGGAACGGTGAGCAGTTCTTC
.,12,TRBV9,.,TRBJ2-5,CASGGVKETQYF,TGTGCCAGCGGAGGAGTAAAAGAGACCCAGTACTTC
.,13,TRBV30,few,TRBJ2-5,CAWSPWGGETQYF,TGTGCCTGGAGTCCGTGGGGAGGAGAGACCCAGTACTTC
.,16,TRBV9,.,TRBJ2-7,CASSVAPGIGSYEQYF,TGTGCCAGCAGCGTAGCTCCGGGGATCGGGTCCTACGAGCAGTACTTC
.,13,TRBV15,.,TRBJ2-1,CATGPDRKNEQFF,TGTGCCACCGGGCCCGACCGAAAAAATGAGCAGTTCTTC
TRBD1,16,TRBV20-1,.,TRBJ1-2,CSAFDRGRLSPYGYTF,TGCAGTGCATTTGACAGGGGGCGCCTTTCCCCCTATGGCTACACCTTC
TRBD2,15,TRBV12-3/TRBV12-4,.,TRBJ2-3,CASSFSGDHTDTQYF,TGTGCCAGCAGTTTTAGCGGGGACCACACAGATACGCAGTATTTT
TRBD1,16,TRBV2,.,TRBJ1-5,CASSPSRDRGYQPQHF,TGTGCCAGCAGTCCGTCCCGGGACAGGGGGTACCAGCCCCAGCATTTT
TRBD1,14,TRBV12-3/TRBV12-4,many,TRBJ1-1,CASSWDRENTEAFF,TGTGCCAGCAGCTGGGACAGGGAAAACACTGAAGCTTTCTTT